This T cell receptor beta chain appears in the sequencing data of a study of OX40 agonist ivuxolimab in advanced cancers. Trimming at V came to 0 bases and at J to 0 bases, leaving 10 bases not matched to a gene. The CDR3 has 18 amino acids. Per germline, CDR1 SGHDN and CDR2 FVKESK. Sequencing was performed with immunoSEQ multiplex PCR; in TCRdb, only in-frame clones are kept and a portion is missing. The profile shows just over 90,000 clones, 90% to 95% of them singletons. Sequences were derived from CD4+ or CD8+ T cells sorted from blood, sampled in a trial of the OX40 agonist ivuxolimab. The chain recombines TRBV14 with TRBJ2-5, with 7 bases aligning to TRBD1. This receptor was taken from an adult with an advanced solid tumor such as melanoma, head and neck, liver or kidney cancer. CDR3 amino acids: CASSQDRVRTGHQETQYF. The CDR3 DNA follows: TGTGCCAGCAGCCAAGATCGTGTGCGGACAGGCCACCAAGAGACCCAGTACTTC.